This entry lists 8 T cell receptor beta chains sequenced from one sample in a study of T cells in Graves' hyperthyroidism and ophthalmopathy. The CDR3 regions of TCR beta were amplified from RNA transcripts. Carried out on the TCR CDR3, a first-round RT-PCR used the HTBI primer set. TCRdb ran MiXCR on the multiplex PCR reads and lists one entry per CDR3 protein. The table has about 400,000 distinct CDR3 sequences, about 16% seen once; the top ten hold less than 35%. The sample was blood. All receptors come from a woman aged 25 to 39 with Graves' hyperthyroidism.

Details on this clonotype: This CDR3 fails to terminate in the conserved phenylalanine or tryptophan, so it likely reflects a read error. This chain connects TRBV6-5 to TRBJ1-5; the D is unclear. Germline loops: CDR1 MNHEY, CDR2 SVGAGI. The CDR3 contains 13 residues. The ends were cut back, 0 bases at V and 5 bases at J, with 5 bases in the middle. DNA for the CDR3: TGTGCCAGCAGTTACTCCCTGGATCAGCCCCAGCATTCT. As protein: CASSYSLDQPQHS.

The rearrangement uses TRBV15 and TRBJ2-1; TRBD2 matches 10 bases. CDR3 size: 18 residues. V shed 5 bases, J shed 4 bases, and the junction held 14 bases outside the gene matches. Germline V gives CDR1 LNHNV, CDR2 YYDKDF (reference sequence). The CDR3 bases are TGTGCCACCAGCGGACCCCTAGCGGGAGTAGGATCTTACAATGAGCAGTTCTTC. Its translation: CATSGPLAGVGSYNEQFF.

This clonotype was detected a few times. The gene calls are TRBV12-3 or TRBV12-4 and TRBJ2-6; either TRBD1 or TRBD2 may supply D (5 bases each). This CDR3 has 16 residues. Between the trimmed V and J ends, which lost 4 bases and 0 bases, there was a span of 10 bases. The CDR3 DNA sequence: TGTGCCAGCAGTTCAGGGAGCCTCTCTGGGGCCAACGTCCTGACTTTC. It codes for CASSSGSLSGANVLTF.

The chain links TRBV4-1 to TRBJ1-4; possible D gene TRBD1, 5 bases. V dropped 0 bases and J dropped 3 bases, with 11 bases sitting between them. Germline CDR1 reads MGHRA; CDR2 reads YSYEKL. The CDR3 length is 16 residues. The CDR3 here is CASSQEGSQANEKLFF. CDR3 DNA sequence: TGCGCCAGCAGCCAAGAAGGTTCACAGGCTAATGAAAAACTGTTTTTT.

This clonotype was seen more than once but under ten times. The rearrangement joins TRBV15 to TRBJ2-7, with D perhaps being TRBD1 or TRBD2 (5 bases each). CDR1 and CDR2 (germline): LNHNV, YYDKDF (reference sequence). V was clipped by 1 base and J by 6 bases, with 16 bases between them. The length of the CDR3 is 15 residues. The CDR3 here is CATSRVPRGAGEQYF. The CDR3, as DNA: TGTGCCACCAGCAGAGTTCCTCGAGGGGCGGGCGAGCAGTACTTC.

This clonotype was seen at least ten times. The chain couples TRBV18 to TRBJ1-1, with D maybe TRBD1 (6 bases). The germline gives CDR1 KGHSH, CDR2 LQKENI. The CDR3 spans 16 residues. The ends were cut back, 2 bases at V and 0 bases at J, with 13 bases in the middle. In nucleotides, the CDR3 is TGTGCCAGCTCACCAGGATTGGACAGAATGAACACTGAAGCTTTCTTT. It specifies CASSPGLDRMNTEAFF.

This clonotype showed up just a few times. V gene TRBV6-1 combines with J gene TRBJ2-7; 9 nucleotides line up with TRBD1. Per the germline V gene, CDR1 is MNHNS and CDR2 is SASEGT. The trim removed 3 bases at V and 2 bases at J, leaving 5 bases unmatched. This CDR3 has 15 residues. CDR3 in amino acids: CASSDQGQGTYEQYF. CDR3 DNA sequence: TGTGCCAGCAGTGACCAGGGACAGGGAACCTACGAGCAGTACTTC.

CDR3 protein: CASSKRQGVIVDEQFF. DNA of the CDR3: TGTGCCAGCAGCAAAAGACAGGGGGTAATCGTGGATGAGCAGTTCTTC. V gene TRBV13 combines with J gene TRBJ2-1, with 9 bases that match TRBD1. J gave up 8 bases and V 5 bases, and 13 bases lay outside the gene matches. Germline loops: CDR1 PRHDT, CDR2 FYEKMQ (reference sequence). The CDR3 has 16 residues.